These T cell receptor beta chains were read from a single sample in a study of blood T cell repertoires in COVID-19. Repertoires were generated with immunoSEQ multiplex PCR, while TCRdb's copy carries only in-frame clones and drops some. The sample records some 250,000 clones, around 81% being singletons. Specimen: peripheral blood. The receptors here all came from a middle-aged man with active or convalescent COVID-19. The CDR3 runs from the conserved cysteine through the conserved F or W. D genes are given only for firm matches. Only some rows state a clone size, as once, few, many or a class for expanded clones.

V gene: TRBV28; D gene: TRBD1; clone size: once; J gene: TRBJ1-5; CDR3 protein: CASYKDRGGNQPQHF
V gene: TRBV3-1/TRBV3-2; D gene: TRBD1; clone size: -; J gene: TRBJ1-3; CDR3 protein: CASSQGTGESTIYF
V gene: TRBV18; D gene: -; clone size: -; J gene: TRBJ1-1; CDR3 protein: CASSPGRGWNTEAFF
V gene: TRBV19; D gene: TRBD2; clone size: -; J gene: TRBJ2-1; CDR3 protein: CASSIDYAGGSLNEQFF
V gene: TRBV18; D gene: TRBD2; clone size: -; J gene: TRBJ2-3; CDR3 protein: CASSPLAGGRTDTQYF
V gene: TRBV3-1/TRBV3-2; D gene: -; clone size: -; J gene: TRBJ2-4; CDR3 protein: CASSQDRQGSKNIQYF
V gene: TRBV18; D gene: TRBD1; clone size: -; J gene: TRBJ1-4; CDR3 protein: CASSRGQGADEKLFF
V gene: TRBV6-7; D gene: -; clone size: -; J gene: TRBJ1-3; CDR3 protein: CASIQVRYTGNTIYF
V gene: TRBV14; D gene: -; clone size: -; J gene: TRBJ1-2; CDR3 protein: CASSPYAGGVGYTF
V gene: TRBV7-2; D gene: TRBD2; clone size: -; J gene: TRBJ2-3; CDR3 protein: CASSLAPLAGATDTQYF
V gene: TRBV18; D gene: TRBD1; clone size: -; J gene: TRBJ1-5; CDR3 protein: CASSSPGQGGQPQHF
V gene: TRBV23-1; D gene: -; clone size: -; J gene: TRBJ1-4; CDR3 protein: CASSHPRVGEKLFF
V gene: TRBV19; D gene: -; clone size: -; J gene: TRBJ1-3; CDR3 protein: CASSTQGSGNTIYF
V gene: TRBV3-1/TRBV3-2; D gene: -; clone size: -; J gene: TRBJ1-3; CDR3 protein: CASSQTDGNTIYF
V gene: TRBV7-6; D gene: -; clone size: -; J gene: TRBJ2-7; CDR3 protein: CASSRRGGIDEQYF
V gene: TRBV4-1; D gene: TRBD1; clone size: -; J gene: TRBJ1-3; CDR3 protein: CASSQGLGSVTQGRGNTIYF
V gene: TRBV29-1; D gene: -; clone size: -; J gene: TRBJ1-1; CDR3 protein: CSVHLQGTSEAFF
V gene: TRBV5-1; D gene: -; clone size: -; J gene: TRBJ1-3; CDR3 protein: CASSLDLLGVGNTIYF
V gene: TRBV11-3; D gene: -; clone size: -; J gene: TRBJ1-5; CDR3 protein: CASSLKGFQGTPGNQPQHF
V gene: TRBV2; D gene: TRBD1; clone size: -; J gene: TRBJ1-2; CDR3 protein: CASFRDRESYGYTF
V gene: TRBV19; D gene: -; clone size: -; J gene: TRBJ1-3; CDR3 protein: CASSPGFGDTIYF
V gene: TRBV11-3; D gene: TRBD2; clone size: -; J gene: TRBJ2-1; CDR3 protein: CASSLVGGGSYNEQFF
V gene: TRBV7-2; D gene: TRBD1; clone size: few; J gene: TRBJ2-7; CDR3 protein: CASSLVQGANEQYF
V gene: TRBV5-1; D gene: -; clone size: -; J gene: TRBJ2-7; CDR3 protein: CASSHRESYEQYF
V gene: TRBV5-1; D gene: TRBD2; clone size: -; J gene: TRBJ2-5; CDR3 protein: CTSSLGPSGGQETQYF
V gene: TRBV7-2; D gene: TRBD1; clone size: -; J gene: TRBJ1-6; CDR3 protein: CASSEGTGGNSPLHF
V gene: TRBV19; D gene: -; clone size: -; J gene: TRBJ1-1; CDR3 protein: CASLPTRNTEAFF
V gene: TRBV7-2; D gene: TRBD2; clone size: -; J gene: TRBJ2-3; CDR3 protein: CASSLGQRGSSTDTQYF
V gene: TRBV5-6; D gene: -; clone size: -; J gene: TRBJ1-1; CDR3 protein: CASRKGVGNTEAFF
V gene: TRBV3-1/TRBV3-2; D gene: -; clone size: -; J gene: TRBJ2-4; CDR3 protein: CASSQGGVGAPGVENIQYF
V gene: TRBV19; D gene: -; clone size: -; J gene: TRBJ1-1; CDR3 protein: CASRQGSGAAEAFF
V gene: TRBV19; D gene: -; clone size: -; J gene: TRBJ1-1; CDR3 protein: CASRSPAGGGTEAFF
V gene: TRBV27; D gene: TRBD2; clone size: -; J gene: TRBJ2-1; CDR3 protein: CASLAGAGGEGGYNEQFF
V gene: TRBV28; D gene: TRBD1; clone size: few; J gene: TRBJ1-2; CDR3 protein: CASRTGSANYGYTF
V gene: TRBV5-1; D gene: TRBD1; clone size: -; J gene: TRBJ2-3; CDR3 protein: CASSLQGSRGISTDTQYF
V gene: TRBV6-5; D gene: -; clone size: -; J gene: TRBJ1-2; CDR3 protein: CASRSDISHYGYTF
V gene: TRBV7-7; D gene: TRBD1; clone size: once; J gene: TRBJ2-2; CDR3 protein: CASSLDRATGELFF
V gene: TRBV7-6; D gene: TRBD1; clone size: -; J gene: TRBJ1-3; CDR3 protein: CASSFLSTGRSGNTIYF
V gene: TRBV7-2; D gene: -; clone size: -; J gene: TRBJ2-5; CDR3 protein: CASSLGHQETQYF
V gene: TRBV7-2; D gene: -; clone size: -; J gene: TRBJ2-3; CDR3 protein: CASSARWTDTQYF
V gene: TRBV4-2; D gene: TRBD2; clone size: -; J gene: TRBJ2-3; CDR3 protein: CASSQAGTSGLHTQYF